This section outlines one T cell receptor beta chain sequence together with its context. The antigen is undetermined. Per the germline V gene, CDR1 is SNHLY and CDR2 is FYNNEI. This CDR3 is 15 amino acids long. V was pared by 6 bases and J by 2 bases, with 6 bases of the junction left unmatched. The healthy adult donors were HIV-negative and reported no recent acute infections or vaccinations. This sample was included in a study of shared clonotypes between healthy human individuals. Study-level points and caveats: Generation probability values for non-shared clonotypes were lower than those for clonotypes shared by all four donors.

TCRdb's table, derived via immunoSEQ multiplex PCR, lists solely in-frame clones and lacks some. This sample yields roughly 1.5 million clones, of which 95% to 99% are seen a single time; around 0.47% belongs to the top ten. This TCR came from a man aged 25 to 40 in good health. The chain is built from TRBV2 and TRBJ2-1, with 8 bases aligning to TRBD2. Sequences were obtained from naive CD4+ T cells sorted from blood. Subset specified: CD45RA+ positively selected. This CDR3 reads CASRNLAGAYNEQFF. Here the CDR3 DNA reads TGTGCCAGCAGGAATCTAGCGGGCGCCTACAATGAGCAGTTCTTC.